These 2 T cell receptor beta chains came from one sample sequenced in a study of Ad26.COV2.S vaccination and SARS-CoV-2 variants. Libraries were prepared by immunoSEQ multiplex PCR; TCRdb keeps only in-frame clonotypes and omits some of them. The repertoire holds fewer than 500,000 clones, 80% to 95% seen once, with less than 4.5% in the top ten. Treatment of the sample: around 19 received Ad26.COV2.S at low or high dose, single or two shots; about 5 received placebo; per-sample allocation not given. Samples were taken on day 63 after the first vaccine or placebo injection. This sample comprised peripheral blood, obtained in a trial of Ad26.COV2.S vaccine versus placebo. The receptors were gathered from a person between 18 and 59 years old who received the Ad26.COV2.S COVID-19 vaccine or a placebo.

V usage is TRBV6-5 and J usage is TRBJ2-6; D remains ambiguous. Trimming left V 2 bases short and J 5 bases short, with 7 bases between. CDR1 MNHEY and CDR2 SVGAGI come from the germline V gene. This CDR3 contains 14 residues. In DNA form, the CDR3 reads TGTGCCAGCAGTTACCTCGGGCGGGCCAACGTCCTGACTTTC. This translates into CASSYLGRANVLTF.

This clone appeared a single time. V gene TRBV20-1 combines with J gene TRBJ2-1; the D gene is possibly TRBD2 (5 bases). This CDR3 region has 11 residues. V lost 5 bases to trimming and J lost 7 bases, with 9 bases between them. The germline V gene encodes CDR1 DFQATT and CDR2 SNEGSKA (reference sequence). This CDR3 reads CSAPDLNEQFF. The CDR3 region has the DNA TGCAGTGCTCCGGACTTAAATGAGCAGTTCTTC.